This T cell receptor (beta chain) emerged from a study of blood T cell repertoires in COVID-19. Study context: T cells, B-cell-depleted T cells, or PBMCs supplied cDNA or gDNA.

Here immunoSEQ multiplex PCR was the method, and the copy in TCRdb shows in-frame clones only, minus some. The sample yields 150,000 to 200,000 clones, over 75% seen once. Germline loops: CDR1 SEHNR, CDR2 FQNEAQ (reference sequence). Trimming pared 2 bases from V and 4 bases from J, leaving 14 bases between. The CDR3 loop spans 15 amino acids. The genes are TRBV7-9 and TRBJ1-1; D is unclear. The source of this sequence is a woman older than 75 with active or convalescent COVID-19. Sequencing input: peripheral blood. CDR3 in amino acids: CASSLLSGLGTEAFF. The CDR3 DNA sequence: TGTGCCAGCAGCTTATTGTCCGGGTTAGGCACTGAAGCTTTCTTT.